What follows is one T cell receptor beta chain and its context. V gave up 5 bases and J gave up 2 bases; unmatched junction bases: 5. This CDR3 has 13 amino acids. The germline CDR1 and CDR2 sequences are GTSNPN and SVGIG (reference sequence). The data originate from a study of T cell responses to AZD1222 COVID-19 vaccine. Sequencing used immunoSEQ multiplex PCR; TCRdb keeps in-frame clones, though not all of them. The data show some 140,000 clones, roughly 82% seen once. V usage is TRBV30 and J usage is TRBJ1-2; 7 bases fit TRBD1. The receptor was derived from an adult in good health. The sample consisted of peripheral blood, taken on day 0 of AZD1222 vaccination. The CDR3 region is CAWGGRGNYGYTF. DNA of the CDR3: TGTGCCTGGGGGGGCAGGGGGAACTATGGCTACACCTTC.